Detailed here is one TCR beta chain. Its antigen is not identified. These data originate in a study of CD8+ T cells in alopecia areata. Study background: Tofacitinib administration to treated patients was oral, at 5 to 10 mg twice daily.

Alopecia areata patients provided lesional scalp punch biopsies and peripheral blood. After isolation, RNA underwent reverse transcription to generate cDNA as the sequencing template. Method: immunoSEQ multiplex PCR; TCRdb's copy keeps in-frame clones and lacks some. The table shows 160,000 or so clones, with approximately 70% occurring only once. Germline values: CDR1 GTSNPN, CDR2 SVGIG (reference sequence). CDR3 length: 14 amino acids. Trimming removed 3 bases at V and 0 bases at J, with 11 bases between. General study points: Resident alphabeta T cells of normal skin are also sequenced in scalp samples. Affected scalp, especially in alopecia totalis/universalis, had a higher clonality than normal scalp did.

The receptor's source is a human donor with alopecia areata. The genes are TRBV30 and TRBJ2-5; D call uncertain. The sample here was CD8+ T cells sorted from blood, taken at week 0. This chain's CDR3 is CAWRTALYQETQYF. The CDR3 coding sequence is TGTGCCTGGAGGACGGCCCTGTACCAAGAGACCCAGTACTTC.